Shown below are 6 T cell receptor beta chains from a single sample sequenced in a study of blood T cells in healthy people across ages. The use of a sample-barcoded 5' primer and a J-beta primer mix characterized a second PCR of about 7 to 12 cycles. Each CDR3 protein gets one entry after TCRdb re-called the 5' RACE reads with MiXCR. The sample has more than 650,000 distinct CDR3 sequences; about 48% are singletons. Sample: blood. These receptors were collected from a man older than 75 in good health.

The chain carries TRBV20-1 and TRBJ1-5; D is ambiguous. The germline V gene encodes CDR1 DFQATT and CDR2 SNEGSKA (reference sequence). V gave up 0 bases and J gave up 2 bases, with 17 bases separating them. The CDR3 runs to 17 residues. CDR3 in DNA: TGCAGTGCTAGAGATTCGGAGAGGCCTGGGGGCAATCAGCCCCAGCATTTT. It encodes CSARDSERPGGNQPQHF.

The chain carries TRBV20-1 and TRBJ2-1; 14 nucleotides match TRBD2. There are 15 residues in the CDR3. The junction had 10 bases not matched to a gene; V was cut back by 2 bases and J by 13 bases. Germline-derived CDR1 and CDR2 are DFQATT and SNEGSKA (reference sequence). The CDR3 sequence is CSARPIGLAGGPQFF. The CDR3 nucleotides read TGCAGTGCTAGACCAATAGGACTAGCGGGAGGTCCTCAGTTCTTC.

CDR3 residues: CASSDPRTGETDNEQFF. CDR3 DNA: TGTGCCAGCAGTGATCCACGGACAGGGGAAACGGACAATGAGCAGTTCTTC. The V and J genes are TRBV2 and TRBJ2-1, with 9 bases matching TRBD1. CDR3 length: 17 residues. Germline assignment: CDR1 SNHLY and CDR2 FYNNEI. J lost 5 bases, V lost 3 bases, and 11 bases had no gene match. The full variable domain, in which reference TRBV2 and TRBJ2-1 provide the parts outside the CDR3, is EPEVTQTPSHQVTQMGQEVILRCVPISNHLYFYWYRQILGQKVEFLVSFYNNEISEKSEIFDDQFSVERPDGSNFTLKIRSTKLEDSAMYFCASSDPRTGETDNEQFFGPGTRLTVL.

In nucleotides, the CDR3 is TGTGCCAGCAGCTTGGACGCGCGCACAGATACGCAGTATTTT. It translates to CASSLDARTDTQYF. The J gene is TRBJ2-3, the V gene TRBV9; D not resolved. V was pared by 4 bases and J by 1 base, with 10 bases between. The CDR3 runs 14 residues. Germline-derived CDR1 and CDR2 are SGDLS and YYNGEE.

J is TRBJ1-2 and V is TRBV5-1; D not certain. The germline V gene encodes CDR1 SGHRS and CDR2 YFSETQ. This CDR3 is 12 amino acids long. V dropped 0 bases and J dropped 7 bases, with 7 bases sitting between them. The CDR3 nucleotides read TGCGCCAGCAGCTTGGGTGGCCCTGGCTACACCTTC. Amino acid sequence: CASSLGGPGYTF. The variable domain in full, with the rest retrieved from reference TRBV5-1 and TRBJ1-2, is KAGVTQTPRYLIKTRGQQVTLSCSPISGHRSVSWYQQTPGQGLQFLFEYFSETQRNKGNFPGRFSGRQFSNSRSEMNVSTLELGDSALYLCASSLGGPGYTFGSGTRLTVV.

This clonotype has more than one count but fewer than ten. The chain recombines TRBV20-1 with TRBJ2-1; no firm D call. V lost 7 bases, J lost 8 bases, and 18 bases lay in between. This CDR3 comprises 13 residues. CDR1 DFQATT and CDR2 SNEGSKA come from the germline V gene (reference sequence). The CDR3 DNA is TGCAGTGTCTCCCTCCAGCATGCCCATGAGCAGTTCTTC. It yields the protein CSVSLQHAHEQFF.